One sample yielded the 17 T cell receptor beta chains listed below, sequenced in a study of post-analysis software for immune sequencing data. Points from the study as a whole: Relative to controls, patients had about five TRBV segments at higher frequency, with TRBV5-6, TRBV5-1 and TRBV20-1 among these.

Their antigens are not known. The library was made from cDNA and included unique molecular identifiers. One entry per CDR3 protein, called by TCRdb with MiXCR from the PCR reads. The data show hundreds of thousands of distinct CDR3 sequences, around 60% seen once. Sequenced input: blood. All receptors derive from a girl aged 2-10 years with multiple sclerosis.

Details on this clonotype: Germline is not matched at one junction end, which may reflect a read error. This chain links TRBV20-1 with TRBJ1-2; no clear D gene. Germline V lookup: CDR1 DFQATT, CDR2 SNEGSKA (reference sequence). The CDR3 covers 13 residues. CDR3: CSASVGREGSYTF. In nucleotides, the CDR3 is TGCAGCGCTAGTGTCGGAAGGGAAGGATCCTACACCTTC.

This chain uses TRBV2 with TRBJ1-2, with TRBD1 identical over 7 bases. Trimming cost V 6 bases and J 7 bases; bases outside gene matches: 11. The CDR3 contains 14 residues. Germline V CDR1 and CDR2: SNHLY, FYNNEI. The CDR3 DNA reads TGTGCCAGCAGCGAACAGACAGGGCGGCGTGGCTACACCTTC. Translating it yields CASSEQTGRRGYTF.

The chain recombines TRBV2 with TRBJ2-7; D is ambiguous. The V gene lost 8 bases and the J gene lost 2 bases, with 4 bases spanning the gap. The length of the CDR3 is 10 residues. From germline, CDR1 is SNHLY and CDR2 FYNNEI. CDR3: CASETYEQYF. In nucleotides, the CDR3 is TGTGCCAGCGAGACCTACGAGCAGTACTTC.

CDR3: CAIDTGGGSYNEQFF. CDR3 sequence (DNA): TGTGCCATCGATACCGGAGGGGGATCCTACAATGAGCAGTTCTTC. The V and J genes are TRBV6-2 or TRBV6-3 and TRBJ2-1; D may be TRBD1 or TRBD2 (6 bases each). CDR3 size: 15 residues. Trimming cost V 10 bases and J 1 base, with 17 bases left between them. Germline V gene sequence: CDR1 MNHEY, CDR2 SVGEGT.

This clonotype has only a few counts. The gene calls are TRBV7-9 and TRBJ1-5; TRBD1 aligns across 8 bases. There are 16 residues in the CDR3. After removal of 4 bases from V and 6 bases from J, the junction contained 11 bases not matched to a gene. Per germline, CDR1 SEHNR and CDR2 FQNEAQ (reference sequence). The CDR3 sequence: CASSYTGGPIGQPQHF. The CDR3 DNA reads TGTGCCAGCAGCTATACAGGGGGGCCTATTGGTCAGCCCCAGCATTTT.

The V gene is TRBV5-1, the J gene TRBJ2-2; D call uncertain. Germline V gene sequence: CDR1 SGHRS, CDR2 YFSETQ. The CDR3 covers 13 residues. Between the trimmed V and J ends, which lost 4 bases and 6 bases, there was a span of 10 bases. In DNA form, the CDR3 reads TGCGCCAGCAGCGCGGTCTGGCCCGGGGAGCTGTTTTTT. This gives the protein CASSAVWPGELFF.

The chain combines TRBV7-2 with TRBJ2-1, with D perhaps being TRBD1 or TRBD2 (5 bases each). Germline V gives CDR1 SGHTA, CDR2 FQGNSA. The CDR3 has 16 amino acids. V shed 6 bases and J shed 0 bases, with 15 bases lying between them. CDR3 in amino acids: CASRKRGASSYNEQFF. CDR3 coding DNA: TGTGCCAGCAGGAAGAGAGGGGCGAGCTCCTACAATGAGCAGTTCTTC.

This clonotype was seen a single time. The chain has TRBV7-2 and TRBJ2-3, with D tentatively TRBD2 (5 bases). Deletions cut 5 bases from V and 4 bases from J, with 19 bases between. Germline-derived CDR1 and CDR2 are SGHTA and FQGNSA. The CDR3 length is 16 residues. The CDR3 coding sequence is TGTGCCAGCAGCGCCCAACCCCTAGGAGGCCCAGATACGCAGTATTTT. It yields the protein CASSAQPLGGPDTQYF.

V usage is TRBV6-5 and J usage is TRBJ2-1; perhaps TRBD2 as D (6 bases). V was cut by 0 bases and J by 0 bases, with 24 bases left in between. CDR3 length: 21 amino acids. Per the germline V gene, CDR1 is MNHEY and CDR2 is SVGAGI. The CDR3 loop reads CASSYSMESDSWGGSYNEQFF. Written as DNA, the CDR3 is TGTGCCAGCAGTTACTCGATGGAGTCGGACTCGTGGGGAGGCTCCTACAATGAGCAGTTCTTC.

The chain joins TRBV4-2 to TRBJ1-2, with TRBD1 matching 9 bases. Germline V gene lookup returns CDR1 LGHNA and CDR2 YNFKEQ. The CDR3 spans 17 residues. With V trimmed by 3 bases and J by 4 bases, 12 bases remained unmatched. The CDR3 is CASSQAGTGNGIYGYTF. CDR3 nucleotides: TGTGCCAGCAGCCAGGCGGGGACAGGGAACGGGATCTATGGCTACACCTTC.

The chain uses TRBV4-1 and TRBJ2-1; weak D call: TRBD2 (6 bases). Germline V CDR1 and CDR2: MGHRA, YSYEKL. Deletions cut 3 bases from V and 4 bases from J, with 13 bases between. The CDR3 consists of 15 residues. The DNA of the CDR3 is TGCGCCAGCAGCCAGGCGAGCGGGCGTTACAATGAGCAGTTCTTC. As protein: CASSQASGRYNEQFF.

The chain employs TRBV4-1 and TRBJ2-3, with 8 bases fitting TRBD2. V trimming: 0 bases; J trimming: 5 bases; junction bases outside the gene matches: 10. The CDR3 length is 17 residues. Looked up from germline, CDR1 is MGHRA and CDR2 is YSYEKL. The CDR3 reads CASSQDTTGGPVDTQYF. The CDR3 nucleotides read TGCGCCAGCAGCCAAGATACGACGGGGGGGCCAGTAGATACGCAGTATTTT.

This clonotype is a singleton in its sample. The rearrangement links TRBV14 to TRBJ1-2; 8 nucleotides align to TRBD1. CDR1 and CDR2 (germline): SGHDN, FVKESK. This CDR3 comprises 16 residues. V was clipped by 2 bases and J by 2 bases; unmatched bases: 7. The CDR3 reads CASSQTRQGANYGYTF. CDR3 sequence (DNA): TGTGCCAGCAGCCAAACTAGGCAGGGGGCGAACTATGGCTACACCTTC. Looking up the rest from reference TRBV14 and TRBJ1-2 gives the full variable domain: EAGVTQFPSHSVIEKGQTVTLRCDPISGHDNLYWYRRVMGKEIKFLLHFVKESKQDESGMPNNRFLAERTGGTYSTLKVQPAELEDSGVYFCASSQTRQGANYGYTFGSGTRLTVV.

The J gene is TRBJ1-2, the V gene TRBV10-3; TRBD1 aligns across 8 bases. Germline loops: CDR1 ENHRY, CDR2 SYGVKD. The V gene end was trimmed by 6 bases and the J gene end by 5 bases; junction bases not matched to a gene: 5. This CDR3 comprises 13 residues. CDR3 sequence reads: CAIRKQGVYGYTF. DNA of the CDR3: TGTGCCATCAGGAAACAGGGGGTGTATGGCTACACCTTC.

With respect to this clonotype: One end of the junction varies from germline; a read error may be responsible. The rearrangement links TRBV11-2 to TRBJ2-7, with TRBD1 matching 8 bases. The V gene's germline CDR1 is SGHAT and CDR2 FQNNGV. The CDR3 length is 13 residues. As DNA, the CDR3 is TGTGCCAGCAGCGTAGACAGGGGATACGAGCAGTACTTC. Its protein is CASSVDRGYEQYF.

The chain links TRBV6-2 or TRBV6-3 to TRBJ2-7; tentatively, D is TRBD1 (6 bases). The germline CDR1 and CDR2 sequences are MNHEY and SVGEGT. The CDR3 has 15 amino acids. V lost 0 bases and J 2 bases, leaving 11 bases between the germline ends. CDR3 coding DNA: TGTGCCAGCAGTTACTCGATGACAGGCACCTACGAGCAGTACTTC. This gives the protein CASSYSMTGTYEQYF.

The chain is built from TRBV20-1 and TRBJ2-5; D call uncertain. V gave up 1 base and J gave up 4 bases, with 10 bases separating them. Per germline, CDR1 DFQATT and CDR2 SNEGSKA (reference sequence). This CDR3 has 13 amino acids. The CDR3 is CSARGLRAETQYF. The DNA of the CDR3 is TGCAGTGCTAGAGGTCTTAGGGCAGAGACCCAGTACTTC.